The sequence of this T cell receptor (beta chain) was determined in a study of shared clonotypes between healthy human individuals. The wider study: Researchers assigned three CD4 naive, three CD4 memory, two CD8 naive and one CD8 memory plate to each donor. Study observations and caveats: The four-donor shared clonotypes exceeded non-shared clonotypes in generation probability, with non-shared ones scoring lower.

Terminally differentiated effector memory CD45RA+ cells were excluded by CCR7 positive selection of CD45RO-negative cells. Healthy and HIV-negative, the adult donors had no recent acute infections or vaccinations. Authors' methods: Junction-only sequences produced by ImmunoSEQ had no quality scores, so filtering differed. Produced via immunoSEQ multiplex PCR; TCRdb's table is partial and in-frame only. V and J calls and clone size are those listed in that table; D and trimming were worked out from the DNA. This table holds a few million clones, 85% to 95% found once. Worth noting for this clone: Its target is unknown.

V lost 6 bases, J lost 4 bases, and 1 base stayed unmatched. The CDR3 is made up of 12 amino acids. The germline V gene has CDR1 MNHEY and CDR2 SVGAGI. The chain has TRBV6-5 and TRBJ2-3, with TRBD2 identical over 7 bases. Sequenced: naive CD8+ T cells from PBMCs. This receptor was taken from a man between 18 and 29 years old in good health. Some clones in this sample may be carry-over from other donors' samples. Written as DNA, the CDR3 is TGTGCCAGCAGGGGGAGGGCAGATACGCAGTATTTT. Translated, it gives CASRGRADTQYF.